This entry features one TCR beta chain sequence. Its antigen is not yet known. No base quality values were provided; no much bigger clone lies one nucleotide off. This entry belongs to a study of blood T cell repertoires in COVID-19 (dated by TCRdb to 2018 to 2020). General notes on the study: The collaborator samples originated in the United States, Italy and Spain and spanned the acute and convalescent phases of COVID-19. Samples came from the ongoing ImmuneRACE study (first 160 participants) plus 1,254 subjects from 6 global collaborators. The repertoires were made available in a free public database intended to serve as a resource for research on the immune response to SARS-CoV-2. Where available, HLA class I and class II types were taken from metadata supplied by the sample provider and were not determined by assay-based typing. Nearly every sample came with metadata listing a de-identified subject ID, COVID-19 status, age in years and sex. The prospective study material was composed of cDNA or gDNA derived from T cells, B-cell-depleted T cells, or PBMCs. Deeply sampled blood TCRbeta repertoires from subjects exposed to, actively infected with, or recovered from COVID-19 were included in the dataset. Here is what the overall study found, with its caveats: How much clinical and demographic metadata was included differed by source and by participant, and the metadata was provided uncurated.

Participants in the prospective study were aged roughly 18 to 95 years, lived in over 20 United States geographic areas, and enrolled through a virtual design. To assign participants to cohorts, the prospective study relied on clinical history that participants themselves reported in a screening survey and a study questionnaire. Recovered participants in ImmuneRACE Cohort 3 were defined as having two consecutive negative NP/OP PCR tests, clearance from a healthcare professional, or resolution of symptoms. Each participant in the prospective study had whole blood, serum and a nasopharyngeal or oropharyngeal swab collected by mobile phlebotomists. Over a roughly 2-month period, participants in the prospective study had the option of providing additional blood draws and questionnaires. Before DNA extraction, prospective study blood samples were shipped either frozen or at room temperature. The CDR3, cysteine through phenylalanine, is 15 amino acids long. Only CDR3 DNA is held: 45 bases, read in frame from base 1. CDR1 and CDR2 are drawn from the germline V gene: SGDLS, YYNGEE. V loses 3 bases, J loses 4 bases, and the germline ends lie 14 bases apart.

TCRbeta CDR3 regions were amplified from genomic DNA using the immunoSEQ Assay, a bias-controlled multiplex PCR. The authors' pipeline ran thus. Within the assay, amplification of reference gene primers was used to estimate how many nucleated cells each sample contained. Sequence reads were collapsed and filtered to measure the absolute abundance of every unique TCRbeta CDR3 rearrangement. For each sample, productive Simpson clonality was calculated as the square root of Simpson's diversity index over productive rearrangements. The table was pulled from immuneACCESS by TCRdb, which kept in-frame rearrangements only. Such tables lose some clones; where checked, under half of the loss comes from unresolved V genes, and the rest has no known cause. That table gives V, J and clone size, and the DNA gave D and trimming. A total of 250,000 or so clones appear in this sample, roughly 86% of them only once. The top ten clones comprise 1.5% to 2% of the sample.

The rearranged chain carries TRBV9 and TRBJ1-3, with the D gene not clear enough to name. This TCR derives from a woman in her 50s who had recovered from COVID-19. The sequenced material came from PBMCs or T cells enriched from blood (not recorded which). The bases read TGTGCCAGCAGCGCCGGGATCCATGAGGGAAACACCATATATTTT. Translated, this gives CASSAGIHEGNTIYF.